This T cell receptor beta chain came from a study of blood T cell repertoires in COVID-19. The germline V gene has CDR1 SGHRS and CDR2 YFSETQ. The CDR3 is made up of 15 amino acids. V was trimmed by 4 bases and J by 2 bases, leaving 10 bases between them. Here immunoSEQ multiplex PCR was the method, and the copy in TCRdb shows in-frame clones only, minus some. Of 350,000 to 400,000 clones in the sample, 80% to 90% were seen once. The chain couples TRBV5-1 to TRBJ2-6; tentative D call: TRBD2 (6 bases). This TCR was sampled from a woman aged 55-69 years with COVID-19, enrolled during active disease. Sequencing input: peripheral blood. Written as DNA, the CDR3 is TGCGCCAGCAGCCCCTCGGGGGCTGGGGCCAACGTCCTGACTTTC. Translating it yields CASSPSGAGANVLTF.